This TCR beta chain was profiled in a study of T cells in narcolepsy. Study-level background: Healthy controls were enrolled alongside patients with narcolepsy type 1 or type 2. The study's findings and limits: Some memory CD4+ repertoires had no autoreactive clone sequences. HCRT-specific and TRIB2-specific autoreactive clonotypes appeared among same-patient CSF and blood CD4+ clonotypes. Blood of same and different patients, but not healthy controls, reportedly held recurring autoreactive clonotypes.

The method was immunoSEQ multiplex PCR; TCRdb's version includes in-frame clones alone and lacks a portion of them. This sample yields nearly 35,000 clones, of which roughly 86% are seen a single time; over 2% belongs to the top ten. With regard to this clone: The antigen is undetermined.

V was clipped by 2 bases and J by 10 bases; unmatched bases: 10. The CDR3 runs 16 residues. CDR1 is MGHDK and CDR2 is SYGVNS in the germline V gene. The specimen was memory (CD45RA-) CD4+ T cells from blood. This TCR came from a human donor in good health. The chain has TRBV25-1 and TRBJ1-6; 8 nucleotides agree with TRBD1. CDR3 coding DNA: TGTGCCAGCAGTGAAGGGCAGGGGGCTGGCAAATCACCCCTCCACTTT. The encoded protein is CASSEGQGAGKSPLHF.